The 32 T cell receptor beta chains given below trace back to one sample, sequenced in a study of spatial heterogeneity in lung cancer. Each CDR3 protein is one row after TCRdb ran MiXCR on the 5' RACE reads. The sample contains more than 1,500 distinct CDR3 sequences, around 17% of which appear only once. The time point is: sample taken at primary tumor resection. Material for sequencing was whole RNA from tumor, nontumor lung or frozen PBMC, left unsorted. The material sequenced was PBMCs, taken at surgery. Source of these receptors: a male donor with early-stage non-small cell lung cancer.

This clonotype is medium-sized by share. The chain links TRBV28 to TRBJ1-1; 9 bases line up with TRBD1. CDR3 size: 16 residues. Germline V gene sequence: CDR1 MDHEN, CDR2 SYDVKM. V lost 6 bases to trimming and J lost 5 bases; unmatched junction nucleotides: 13. The CDR3 DNA is TGTGCCAGCAGGGTGGGGACAGGGCGCTGGGGGACTGAAGCTTTCTTT. As protein: CASRVGTGRWGTEAFF.

In its sample, this clonotype was seen many times. This sequence joins TRBV2 and TRBJ2-7, with D uncertain. Looked up from germline, CDR1 is SNHLY and CDR2 is FYNNEI. The CDR3 covers 17 residues. Trimming pared 6 bases from V and 0 bases from J, leaving 21 bases between. In DNA, the CDR3 is TGTGCCAGCAGCGCGGTTGGCTCGTGGCAGAACTCCTACGAGCAGTACTTC. It yields the protein CASSAVGSWQNSYEQYF.

This clonotype rates as medium-sized. V gene TRBV29-1 combines with J gene TRBJ2-7; 7 nucleotides match TRBD2. Germline V CDR1 and CDR2: SQVTM, ANQGSEA. With V trimmed by 6 bases and J by 4 bases, 6 bases remained unmatched. The CDR3 sequence is 12 residues long. The CDR3: CSVLALSYEQYF. CDR3 sequence (DNA): TGCAGCGTACTAGCGTTGAGTTACGAGCAGTACTTC.

This chain connects TRBV7-9 to TRBJ2-5; D may match TRBD1 or TRBD2 (5 bases each). Per germline, CDR1 SEHNR and CDR2 FQNEAQ (reference sequence). V lost 4 bases to trimming and J lost 5 bases, with 17 bases between them. The CDR3 sequence is 15 residues long. The CDR3 protein is CASSSGAHDGETQYF. The DNA of the CDR3 is TGTGCCAGCAGCTCCGGGGCCCATGACGGGGAGACCCAGTACTTC.

This clonotype occurred a few times. V and J are TRBV13 and TRBJ2-2; 9 bases agree with TRBD2. Per germline, CDR1 PRHDT and CDR2 FYEKMQ (reference sequence). Unmatched junction bases numbered 9, after V lost 5 bases and J lost 5 bases. The CDR3 contains 16 residues. The DNA of the CDR3 is TGTGCCAGCAGCCCCAGGACTAGCGTTGGGACCGGGGAGCTGTTTTTT. Its translation is CASSPRTSVGTGELFF.

This chain uses TRBV19 with TRBJ2-1; D perhaps matches TRBD2 (6 bases). Trimming removed 6 bases from V and 5 bases from J, with 14 bases in between. In germline, CDR1 is LNHDA, CDR2 SQIVND (reference sequence). The CDR3 loop spans 14 amino acids. The CDR3 DNA sequence: TGTGCCAGTAGAATAACGGGACTGGACAATGAGCAGTTCTTC. Its translation is CASRITGLDNEQFF.

By share, this clonotype ranks as medium-sized. The chain recombines TRBV27 with TRBJ2-5; D is unresolved. V lost 2 bases, J lost 1 base, and 5 bases lay in between. The germline V gene has CDR1 MNHEY and CDR2 SMNVEV (reference sequence). The CDR3 runs to 13 residues. In DNA, the CDR3 is TGTGCCAGCAGTTTAGCTGTCCAAGAGACCCAGTACTTC. Amino acid sequence: CASSLAVQETQYF.

This clonotype is labeled medium-sized. This chain joins TRBV13 and TRBJ2-2; 9 nucleotides align to TRBD2. V dropped 3 bases and J dropped 3; count of bases not matched to a gene: 5. This CDR3 is 16 amino acids long. CDR1 and CDR2 (germline): PRHDT, FYEKMQ (reference sequence). As DNA, the CDR3 is TGTGCCAGCAGCTTGATAGCGGGAGCGGACACCGGGGAGCTGTTTTTT. This encodes CASSLIAGADTGELFF.

This rearrangement joins TRBV12-3 or TRBV12-4 to TRBJ2-3; TRBD2 matches at 7 bases. CDR3 length: 13 residues. V was pared by 5 bases and J by 7 bases, with 6 bases of the junction left unmatched. The CDR3 region is CASSTGGVNTQYF. The CDR3 DNA reads TGTGCCAGCAGTACGGGGGGAGTGAATACGCAGTATTTT.

This clonotype is medium-sized in the sample. This chain links TRBV18 with TRBJ2-4, with D possibly matching TRBD2 (6 bases). The CDR3 loop spans 14 amino acids. Trimming left V 2 bases short and J 8 bases short, with 13 bases between. The V gene's germline CDR1 is KGHSH and CDR2 LQKENI. Here the CDR3 reads CASSPGTGHDIQYF. The CDR3 nucleotides read TGTGCCAGCTCACCAGGGACTGGCCATGACATTCAGTACTTC.

The chain recombines TRBV2 with TRBJ1-5; no clear D gene. V gave up 3 bases and J gave up 5 bases, with 8 bases separating them. The germline V gene has CDR1 SNHLY and CDR2 FYNNEI. This CDR3 is built from 13 residues. The CDR3 loop is CASSDKGYQPQHF. CDR3 nucleotide sequence: TGTGCCAGCAGTGATAAGGGTTATCAGCCCCAGCATTTT.

This clonotype counts as medium-sized. The rearrangement uses TRBV18 and TRBJ1-1; 7 nucleotides align to TRBD1. Germline CDR1 KGHSH, CDR2 LQKENI. Germline trimming cut 1 base from V and 3 bases from J; bases unmatched to any gene: 14. CDR3 length: 18 amino acids. In DNA form, the CDR3 reads TGTGCCAGCTCACCACTATCGGGACAGCGGATCCGGGACACTGAAGCTTTCTTT. Protein sequence: CASSPLSGQRIRDTEAFF. The full variable domain, its missing parts supplied by reference TRBV18 and TRBJ1-1, is NAGVMQNPRHLVRRRGQEARLRCSPMKGHSHVYWYRQLPEEGLKFMVYLQKENIIDESGMPKERFSAEFPKEGPSILRIQQVVRGDSAAYFCASSPLSGQRIRDTEAFFGQGTRLTVV.

This clonotype showed up just a few times. This chain connects TRBV20-1 to TRBJ2-6, with D uncertain. Looked up from germline, CDR1 is DFQATT and CDR2 is SNEGSKA (reference sequence). The CDR3 has 15 amino acids. V dropped 1 base and J dropped 4 bases, with 11 bases sitting between them. In DNA form, the CDR3 reads TGCAGTGCTAGAGTGTCCGGCAGCGGGGCCAACGTCCTGACTTTC. This encodes CSARVSGSGANVLTF.

Within the sample, this clonotype is medium-sized (0.01 to 0.1%). V gene TRBV11-2 combines with J gene TRBJ2-1; tentative D call: TRBD2 (6 bases). V gave up 5 bases and J gave up 4 bases, with 18 bases separating them. In germline, CDR1 is SGHAT, CDR2 FQNNGV. This CDR3 contains 16 residues. The CDR3 reads CASSTPRRGAYNEQFF. The CDR3 region has the DNA TGTGCCAGCAGCACCCCCCGGCGCGGGGCTTACAATGAGCAGTTCTTC.

By its share, this clonotype is medium-sized. The J gene is TRBJ1-1, the V gene TRBV29-1, with unresolved D. The CDR3 is 12 amino acids. Trimming took off 4 bases at V and 1 base at J, with 7 bases between the two ends. Germline V gene data show CDR1 as SQVTM and CDR2 as ANQGSEA. The chain's CDR3 is CSVAQRNTEAFF. CDR3 DNA sequence: TGCAGCGTTGCACAGAGGAACACTGAAGCTTTCTTT.

This clonotype turned up a few times. The chain joins TRBV6-6 to TRBJ1-5; no clear D. V was trimmed by 6 bases and J by 0 bases, leaving 12 bases between them. This CDR3 comprises 15 residues. The germline CDR1 and CDR2 sequences are MNHNY and SVGAGI (reference sequence). DNA for the CDR3: TGTGCCAGCAGCGACGGAACATATAGCAATCAGCCCCAGCATTTT. Amino acids: CASSDGTYSNQPQHF.

This clonotype was found once. The chain uses TRBV20-1 and TRBJ1-2; D not certain. CDR3 length: 15 amino acids. Trimming left V 3 bases short and J 0 bases short, with 14 bases between. Looked up from germline, CDR1 is DFQATT and CDR2 is SNEGSKA (reference sequence). CDR3 coding DNA: TGCAGTGCTAGGGATCAAGTCAAAGCTAACTATGGCTACACCTTC. Its translation: CSARDQVKANYGYTF.

This clonotype has a count of ten or more. The chain links TRBV6-6 to TRBJ2-7; 11 bases line up with TRBD2. This CDR3 comprises 14 residues. With V trimmed by 8 bases and J by 7 bases, 10 bases remained unmatched. From germline, CDR1 is MNHNY and CDR2 SVGAGI (reference sequence). The CDR3 reads CASSRLAGGGEQYF. CDR3 nucleotides: TGTGCCAGCTCCAGGCTAGCGGGAGGAGGAGAGCAGTACTTC.

Within the sample, this clonotype is large. The V and J genes are TRBV23-1 and TRBJ2-7, with TRBD2 matching 13 bases. TRBV23-1 is given ORF status, its function remaining uncertain. The CDR3 runs to 14 residues. The ends lost 4 bases at V and 5 bases at J; junction bases unmatched: 2. The CDR3: CASSRTSGRHEQYF. In nucleotides, the CDR3 is TGCGCCAGCAGTCGGACTAGCGGGAGACACGAGCAGTACTTC.

V and J are TRBV5-8 and TRBJ2-5, with a possible D match to TRBD1 (5 bases). The CDR3 is made up of 15 amino acids. Trimming left V 3 bases short and J 4 bases short, with 16 bases between. The V gene's germline CDR1 is SGHTS and CDR2 YDEGEE. This chain's CDR3 is CASSWGSWIGETQYF. The CDR3 region has the DNA TGTGCCAGCAGCTGGGGCAGTTGGATCGGAGAGACCCAGTACTTC.

The table lists this clonotype with many counts. The chain carries TRBV3-1 and TRBJ2-7; D is possibly TRBD2 (5 bases). V lost 4 bases, J lost 3 bases, and 10 bases lay in between. Germline V gene data show CDR1 as LGHDT and CDR2 as YNNKEL (reference sequence). The CDR3 is 13 residues long. The CDR3 here is CASSPGLFYEQYF. The CDR3 region has the DNA TGTGCCAGCAGCCCCGGACTCTTCTACGAGCAGTACTTC.

By its share, this clonotype is medium-sized. The CDR3 sequence is CASSQSARRTDTQYF. The CDR3 DNA reads as TGCGCCAGCAGTCAATCGGCGAGGCGCACAGATACGCAGTATTTT. The genes are TRBV23-1 and TRBJ2-3, with D unclear. TRBV23-1 is noted as an ORF with a role that remains uncertain. This CDR3 is 15 amino acids long. V shed 0 bases and J shed 1 base, with 8 bases lying between them.

V and J are TRBV28 and TRBJ2-5, with 7 bases that match TRBD2. Unmatched junction bases numbered 3, after V lost 3 bases and J lost 2 bases. Germline lookup yields CDR1 MDHEN and CDR2 SYDVKM. The CDR3 covers 14 residues. The CDR3 is CASSFMGLQETQYF. The CDR3 nucleotides read TGTGCCAGCAGTTTTATGGGACTACAAGAGACCCAGTACTTC.

This clonotype showed up just a few times. The rearrangement joins TRBV27 to TRBJ2-2, with 11 bases identical to TRBD1. The ends lost 6 bases at V and 7 bases at J; junction bases unmatched: 7. This CDR3 is built from 15 residues. Germline loops: CDR1 MNHEY, CDR2 SMNVEV (reference sequence). CDR3 amino acids: CASSRTGGGIGELFF. The CDR3 region has the DNA TGTGCCAGCAGCCGGACAGGGGGCGGGATCGGGGAGCTGTTTTTT.

The chain is built from TRBV11-1 and TRBJ2-5; D not resolved. The germline gives CDR1 SGHAT, CDR2 FQDESV (reference sequence). The CDR3 totals 13 residues. Deletions cut 1 base from V and 3 bases from J, with 6 bases between. This chain's CDR3 is CASSLGEEETQYF. As DNA, the CDR3 is TGTGCCAGCAGCTTAGGCGAAGAAGAGACCCAGTACTTC.

In its sample, this clonotype was seen a few times. The CDR3 sequence: CASSILGWTEAFF. The CDR3 nucleotides are TGTGCCAGTAGTATCCTGGGGTGGACTGAAGCTTTCTTT. The chain employs TRBV19 and TRBJ1-1; no firm D call. Germline V lookup: CDR1 LNHDA, CDR2 SQIVND (reference sequence). The CDR3 is made up of 13 amino acids. Trimming took off 3 bases at V and 5 bases at J, with 10 bases between the two ends.

The chain carries TRBV7-8 and TRBJ2-3; D is ambiguous. Per germline, CDR1 SGHVS and CDR2 FQNEAQ. The CDR3 loop spans 14 amino acids. Trimming took 0 bases from V and 0 from J, leaving 4 bases between them. DNA for the CDR3: TGTGCCAGCAGCTTAGCATCTAGCACAGATACGCAGTATTTT. Amino acid sequence: CASSLASSTDTQYF.

Relative to its sample, this clonotype is medium-sized. The chain employs TRBV27 and TRBJ2-1; TRBD2 aligns across 8 bases. J gave up 5 bases and V 2 bases, and 20 bases lay outside the gene matches. The CDR3 has 20 residues. Germline CDR1 MNHEY, CDR2 SMNVEV (reference sequence). The CDR3 reads CASSLHRRFLLAGPDNEQFF. The CDR3 DNA reads as TGTGCCAGCAGTTTACACAGAAGATTCCTTCTAGCGGGCCCCGACAATGAGCAGTTCTTC.

By sample share, this clonotype is medium-sized. The V gene is TRBV30, the J gene TRBJ2-7; D perhaps matches TRBD2 (5 bases). This CDR3 has 13 amino acids. The V end lost 2 bases, the J end lost 6 bases, and 14 bases lay between the germline ends. In germline, CDR1 is GTSNPN, CDR2 SVGIG (reference sequence). CDR3 region: CAWSPGSRGEQYF. As DNA, the CDR3 is TGTGCCTGGAGTCCGGGAAGTCGGGGCGAGCAGTACTTC.

The CDR3 DNA reads as TGTGCCAGCAGTTTACCGGGACTTGGCTACGAGCAGTACTTC. This encodes CASSLPGLGYEQYF. The rearrangement uses TRBV28 and TRBJ2-7, with D possibly TRBD2 on 6 matching bases. This CDR3 comprises 14 residues. The V gene lost 2 bases and the J gene lost 3 bases, with 11 bases spanning the gap. Germline V lookup: CDR1 MDHEN, CDR2 SYDVKM.

In this sample, this clonotype turned up many times. CDR3 region: CASSPTGEGGETQYF. The CDR3 region has the DNA TGTGCCAGCAGTCCAACAGGGGAAGGTGGCGAGACCCAGTACTTC. The chain couples TRBV28 to TRBJ2-5; 7 nucleotides line up with TRBD1. CDR3 length: 15 residues. V lost 5 bases, J lost 5 bases, and 11 bases stayed unmatched. CDR1 is MDHEN, CDR2 SYDVKM, per germline.

The chain couples TRBV9 to TRBJ2-1; 7 bases fit TRBD1. V lost 4 bases, J lost 2 bases, and 6 bases stayed unmatched. Looked up from germline, CDR1 is SGDLS and CDR2 is YYNGEE. The CDR3 sequence is 15 residues long. Here the CDR3 reads CASSLQGNTYNEQFF. The DNA of the CDR3 is TGTGCCAGCAGCCTACAGGGGAACACCTACAATGAGCAGTTCTTC. Looking up the rest from reference TRBV9 and TRBJ2-1 gives the full variable domain: DSGVTQTPKHLITATGQRVTLRCSPRSGDLSVYWYQQSLDQGLQFLIQYYNGEERAKGNILERFSAQQFPDLHSELNLSSLELGDSALYFCASSLQGNTYNEQFFGPGTRLTVL.